The rows below give T cell receptor beta chains drawn from one sample of a study of blood T cell repertoires in COVID-19. Using immunoSEQ multiplex PCR, the repertoire was profiled, and TCRdb retains in-frame clones only, with some absent. The repertoire holds a few hundred thousand clones, with around 87% as singletons. The material sequenced was PBMCs or T cells enriched from blood (not recorded which). Receptors originate from a man aged 25-40 years who had recovered from COVID-19. CDR3s include the opening cysteine and the closing phenylalanine or tryptophan. Each record gives: V gene, D gene, J gene, clone size, CDR3 DNA, CDR3 protein. The D gene is left open where the match is weak. Clone size is shown for a subset of rows, as once, few, many or a class of expanded clone.

>TRBV5-8|TRBD1|TRBJ2-1|few
TGTGCCAGCAGCCAGGGGGAAGTCAGGTTCTTC
CASSQGEVRFF
>TRBV6-5|-|TRBJ2-1|-
TGTGCCAGCAGATACGACAGTCTCAATGAGCAGTTCTTC
CASRYDSLNEQFF
>TRBV12-5|TRBD1|TRBJ2-7|many
TGTGCTAGTGGTTTGGTAACGGACAGGGCCTACGAGCAGTACTTC
CASGLVTDRAYEQYF
>TRBV11-2|TRBD2|TRBJ2-7|-
TGTGCCAGCAGCTTTATAGCGGGGTCCTACGAGCAGTACTTC
CASSFIAGSYEQYF
>TRBV30|-|TRBJ1-6|few
TGTGCCTGGAGTGTGGGGGGTGATAATTCACCCCTCCACTTT
CAWSVGGDNSPLHF
>TRBV30|-|TRBJ1-6|-
TGTGCCGGGGGGGAACAGGGTAATTCACCCCTCCACTTT
CAGGEQGNSPLHF
>TRBV13|-|TRBJ2-3|-
TGTGCCAGCAGCTACGGGACTGCTAGCACAGATACGCAGTATTTT
CASSYGTASTDTQYF
>TRBV7-9|-|TRBJ2-1|-
TGTGCCAGCAGCTTAGAGGCGTGGAGGCGGGGACGGCATGGTGAGCAGTTCTTC
CASSLEAWRRGRHGEQFF
>TRBV6-6|-|TRBJ2-1|-
TGTGCCAGCAGTCCAACGGGGTATGAGCAGTTCTTC
CASSPTGYEQFF
>TRBV5-6|TRBD2|TRBJ2-1|-
TGTGCCAGCAGCTTAGGACGGGGGGTTTACAATGAGCAGTTCTTC
CASSLGRGVYNEQFF
>TRBV2|-|TRBJ1-2|once
TGTGCCAGCAGGCAGGGATCTTCAAGCTACACCTTC
CASRQGSSSYTF
>TRBV10-2|TRBD1|TRBJ1-2|-
TGCGCCAGCACCGGACAGGGGTTAGGAGGCTACACCTTC
CASTGQGLGGYTF
>TRBV19|-|TRBJ1-5|once
TGTGCCAGTTTAACCAGGGGACAGCCCCAGCATTTT
CASLTRGQPQHF
>TRBV18|-|TRBJ1-2|-
TGTGCCAGCTCACCGGGGATCGGGGGGCTGGATGGCTACACCTTC
CASSPGIGGLDGYTF
>TRBV29-1|-|TRBJ1-2|once
TGCAGCGTTGAAATCTCCCGGGACTATGGCTACACCTTC
CSVEISRDYGYTF
>TRBV12-3/TRBV12-4|-|TRBJ2-7|-
TGTGCCAGCGGGTCACAGGTCTACGAGCAGTACTTC
CASGSQVYEQYF
>TRBV10-3|TRBD2|TRBJ2-7|-
TGTGCCATCAGTGAGACTAGCGGGAGGGACGAGCAGTACTTC
CAISETSGRDEQYF
>TRBV18|-|TRBJ2-3|-
TGTGCCAGCTCACCGGGAACGGGACTGATCACAGATACGCAGTATTTT
CASSPGTGLITDTQYF
>TRBV12-3/TRBV12-4|-|TRBJ1-2|-
TGTGCCAGCAGCCCGACAGCTAACTATGGCTACACCTTC
CASSPTANYGYTF
>TRBV5-1|TRBD1|TRBJ2-1|-
TGCGCCAGCAGCTTGGAAATTTCGGGACAGGGGGCTGGTGAGCAGTTCTTC
CASSLEISGQGAGEQFF
>TRBV7-8|-|TRBJ1-2|-
TGTGCCAGCAGCACAAGCGCGGGGGGCCGCCTCAACTATGGCTACACCTTC
CASSTSAGGRLNYGYTF
>TRBV12-3/TRBV12-4|-|TRBJ1-5|-
TGTGCCAGCAGTTTAAGGGGGAGTCAGCCCCAGCATTTT
CASSLRGSQPQHF
>TRBV15|-|TRBJ1-1|-
TGTGCCACCAGCAGAGAGCAGGGAGGTGACACTGAAGCTTTCTTT
CATSREQGGDTEAFF
>TRBV7-6|-|TRBJ1-1|-
TGTGCCAGCAGCTTAGTCGGGGCTGAAGCTTTCTTT
CASSLVGAEAFF
>TRBV10-3|-|TRBJ2-1|-
TGTGCCATCAGTATGGACTTTCTGGAGCAGTTCTTC
CAISMDFLEQFF
>TRBV3-1/TRBV3-2|TRBD2|TRBJ2-1|-
TGTGCCAGCAGCCAGGGACTAGCGGGGAGGGGGTACAATGAGCAGTTCTTC
CASSQGLAGRGYNEQFF
>TRBV4-1|-|TRBJ2-7|-
TGCGCCAGCAGCCAAGATGGGGGGGCCGGATCCTACGAGCAGTACTTC
CASSQDGGAGSYEQYF
>TRBV10-3|-|TRBJ1-2|-
TGTGCCATCAGTGACTCGACAGGAACCGAAGATGGCTACACCTTC
CAISDSTGTEDGYTF
>TRBV5-1|-|TRBJ1-1|few
TGCGCCAGCAGCTTGACAGGGCCGGCGGGCACTGAAGCTTTCTTT
CASSLTGPAGTEAFF